The 10 T cell receptor beta chains listed next were all sequenced from one sample in a study of PD-1 blockade in mismatch repair-deficient tumors. Only in-frame clones appear in the TCRdb table, and some are missing; sequencing was by immunoSEQ multiplex PCR. The data show some 110,000 clones, with more than 60% seen just once and 4.7% held by the top ten. This specimen consisted of peripheral blood, obtained roughly 13 months after starting pembrolizumab. Every receptor here comes from an adult with mismatch repair-deficient cancer.

The chain employs TRBV6-1 and TRBJ2-5, with TRBD2 matching 9 bases. The CDR3 spans 14 residues. Germline lookup yields CDR1 MNHNS and CDR2 SASEGT. With 6 bases clipped from V and 7 bases from J, the junction kept 9 bases outside the gene matches. CDR3 in amino acids: CASRDLAGGGTQYF. The CDR3 DNA sequence: TGTGCCAGCAGGGACCTGGCGGGAGGGGGGACCCAGTACTTC.

This clone was detected only once. The rearrangement links TRBV30 to TRBJ2-3; 7 bases agree with TRBD2. The CDR3 spans 14 residues. The germline V gene has CDR1 GTSNPN and CDR2 SVGIG (reference sequence). Germline trimming cut 2 bases from V and 0 bases from J; bases unmatched to any gene: 2. The CDR3 bases are TGTGCCTGGAGTAGCGGGATTAGCACAGATACGCAGTATTTT. Residues: CAWSSGISTDTQYF.

The chain joins TRBV19 to TRBJ2-1; D call uncertain. CDR1 LNHDA and CDR2 SQIVND come from the germline V gene (reference sequence). V was pared by 3 bases and J by 9 bases, with 9 bases between. The CDR3 spans 12 residues. The chain's CDR3 is CASSIQLGEQFF. The CDR3, as DNA: TGTGCCAGTAGTATCCAATTGGGTGAGCAGTTCTTC.

The gene calls are TRBV2 and TRBJ2-2; D is undetermined. V lost 6 bases and J 1 base, leaving 12 bases between the germline ends. The CDR3 is made up of 15 amino acids. The germline V gene encodes CDR1 SNHLY and CDR2 FYNNEI. Here the CDR3 DNA reads TGTGCCAGCAGGCGAGACTCCGGGAACACCGGGGAGCTGTTTTTT. Translating it yields CASRRDSGNTGELFF. Full variable domain (rest looked up from reference TRBV2 and TRBJ2-2): EPEVTQTPSHQVTQMGQEVILRCVPISNHLYFYWYRQILGQKVEFLVSFYNNEISEKSEIFDDQFSVERPDGSNFTLKIRSTKLEDSAMYFCASRRDSGNTGELFFGEGSRLTVL.

This chain connects TRBV10-1 to TRBJ1-5; D is undetermined. Trimming removed 9 bases at V and 0 bases at J, with 18 bases between. This CDR3 comprises 16 residues. CDR1 WNHNN and CDR2 SYGVQD come from the germline V gene (reference sequence). The CDR3 is CASLFFTANSNQPQHF. The CDR3 nucleotides are TGCGCCAGTCTCTTCTTCACAGCTAATAGCAATCAGCCCCAGCATTTT.

The table lists this clone with a count of one. The chain couples TRBV7-9 to TRBJ2-7; D is perhaps TRBD1 (5 bases). The CDR3 consists of 14 residues. In germline, CDR1 is SEHNR, CDR2 FQNEAQ (reference sequence). V gave up 5 bases and J gave up 5 bases, with 16 bases separating them. The DNA for the CDR3 is TGTGCCAGCAGCCTAGGGGTTTCCCGAGACGAGCAGTACTTC. The encoded protein is CASSLGVSRDEQYF.

This chain uses TRBV11-3 with TRBJ1-1; TRBD1 matches at 9 bases. This CDR3 spans 16 amino acids. Germline values: CDR1 SGHNT, CDR2 YENEEA. J lost 0 bases, V lost 2 bases, and 4 bases had no gene match. The CDR3 is CASSLTWTGVNTEAFF. Here the CDR3 DNA reads TGTGCCAGCAGCTTAACCTGGACAGGGGTGAACACTGAAGCTTTCTTT.

This clone occurred a few times. The chain has TRBV27 and TRBJ1-2; D remains unclear. This CDR3 spans 14 amino acids. Looked up from germline, CDR1 is MNHEY and CDR2 is SMNVEV (reference sequence). V was shortened by 2 bases and J by 3 bases, with 10 bases between the two germline ends. The CDR3 coding sequence is TGTGCCAGCAGTTTAAAAGTCGGTTACTATGGCTACACCTTC. It codes for CASSLKVGYYGYTF.

The rearrangement uses TRBV29-1 and TRBJ2-1; perhaps TRBD1 as D (6 bases). This CDR3 region has 12 residues. The germline gives CDR1 SQVTM, CDR2 ANQGSEA. The ends were cut back, 7 bases at V and 4 bases at J, with 11 bases in the middle. This CDR3 reads CSGTTGYNEQFF. In nucleotides, the CDR3 is TGCAGCGGCACAACAGGGTACAATGAGCAGTTCTTC.

The chain employs TRBV6-5 and TRBJ2-1, with 10 bases identical to TRBD2. The CDR3 sequence is 15 residues long. Germline V gene data show CDR1 as MNHEY and CDR2 as SVGAGI. V gave up 6 bases and J gave up 7 bases; unmatched junction bases: 9. The CDR3 is CASSRTSGMQNEQFF. CDR3 coding DNA: TGTGCCAGCAGCCGGACTAGCGGAATGCAGAATGAGCAGTTCTTC.